This T cell receptor (beta chain) stems from a study of T cells in Graves' hyperthyroidism and ophthalmopathy. Calling Graves' hyperthyroidism stable meant ophthalmopathy did not progress within 18 months. In patients aged 18 to 65, hyperthyroidism was newly diagnosed, with duration under 2 months. Fresh 10 ml peripheral blood yielded PBMCs. This CDR3 contains 18 residues. CDR1 MNHNS and CDR2 SASEGT come from the germline V gene. V was pared by 0 bases and J by 2 bases, with 5 bases of the junction left unmatched. Study observations and caveats: Ophthalmopathy and stable hyperthyroidism were separated by a 13 V-J model.

This clonotype was counted many times. Its antigen is unknown. The source material, RNA transcripts, was used to amplify TCR beta CDR3 regions. The study used the HTBI primer set for a first-round RT-PCR of the TCR CDR3. TCRdb re-called the multiplex PCR reads through MiXCR, storing one row per CDR3 protein. In the table there are some 690,000 distinct CDR3 sequences, around 16% of which are singletons. The chain couples TRBV6-1 to TRBJ2-2, with TRBD2 matching 11 bases. This receptor was taken from a man aged 45-65 years with Graves' hyperthyroidism. Sequences were obtained from blood. The CDR3 coding sequence is TGTGCCAGCAGTGAAGCGTACGGGACTAGCGGAAACACCGGGGAGCTGTTTTTT. Its protein is CASSEAYGTSGNTGELFF.